The clone carrying this T cell receptor (beta chain) is a singleton in its sample. The authors' processing: Using reference gene primer amplification, nucleated cell counts were estimated. Sequenced by immunoSEQ multiplex PCR; TCRdb stores in-frame clones only, minus some. V, J and clone size are those of that table, while D and trimming were read from the DNA. The sample includes 150,000 to 200,000 clones, roughly 80% of them seen just once. This sample was included in a study of blood T cell repertoires in COVID-19. As for the study in general: In each case, the material was cDNA or gDNA derived from T cells, B-cell-depleted T cells, or PBMCs.

Recruits, aged roughly 18 to 95 years, lived in 25 or so US areas. Sequences were obtained from PBMCs or T cells enriched from blood (not recorded which). This receptor was obtained from a man in his fifties or sixties who had recovered from COVID-19.

The CDR3 here is CASSSPQGRPYNEQFF. Here the CDR3 DNA reads TGTGCCAGCAGTTCCCCACAGGGGAGACCCTACAATGAGCAGTTCTTC. The chain carries TRBV28 and TRBJ2-1; 7 positions match TRBD1. The CDR3 covers 16 residues. V gave up 4 bases and J gave up 2 bases; unmatched junction bases: 8. Per the germline V gene, CDR1 is MDHEN and CDR2 is SYDVKM.